Each of the 31 T cell receptor beta chains below was sequenced from the same sample in a study of blood T cell repertoires in COVID-19. Assay used: immunoSEQ multiplex PCR; TCRdb lists only in-frame clones, some missing. The data contain 250,000 or so clones, 88% of them singletons. The sample was PBMCs or T cells enriched from blood (not recorded which). Source of these receptors: a woman aged 40-49 years who had been exposed to COVID-19.

The rearrangement uses TRBV11-2 and TRBJ2-7; 7 bases align to TRBD1. This CDR3 is 15 amino acids long. In germline, CDR1 is SGHAT, CDR2 FQNNGV. V dropped 0 bases and J dropped 2; count of bases not matched to a gene: 4. The chain's CDR3 is CASSLEDRVTYEQYF. The CDR3, as DNA: TGTGCCAGCAGCTTAGAAGACAGGGTGACCTACGAGCAGTACTTC.

V usage is TRBV21-1 and J usage is TRBJ1-4; the table assigns TRBD1, which was not confirmed against the DNA. TRBV21-1 is a pseudogene locus. This CDR3 spans 16 amino acids. This CDR3 is CASSKQRTGTNEKLFF. The CDR3 DNA reads as TGTGCCAGCAGCAAACAGCGGACAGGGACTAATGAAAAACTGTTTTTT.

The chain couples TRBV25-1 to TRBJ2-7; 10 positions agree with TRBD1. In germline, CDR1 is MGHDK, CDR2 SYGVNS. CDR3 length: 16 amino acids. The trim removed 4 bases at V and 6 bases at J, leaving 12 bases unmatched. Here the CDR3 reads CASSARQGAFESEQYF. CDR3 DNA: TGTGCCAGCAGTGCGAGACAGGGGGCTTTTGAGTCCGAGCAGTACTTC.

This chain connects TRBV23-1 to TRBJ2-7; D is perhaps TRBD2 (7 bases). TRBV23-1 is given ORF status, its function remaining uncertain. The CDR3 is 16 residues long. The germline V and J ends were trimmed by 4 bases and 5 bases, with 21 bases remaining between them. The DNA of the CDR3 is TGCGCCAGCAGTCCGAGGTCGGGGGGCCCCCCCCACGAGCAGTACTTC. This sequence encodes CASSPRSGGPPHEQYF.

V usage is TRBV6-5 and J usage is TRBJ2-3; 8 bases align to TRBD2. The CDR3 sequence is 14 residues long. The J segment lost 3 bases and the V segment lost 9 bases, leaving 8 bases of the junction unmatched. Germline V lookup: CDR1 MNHEY, CDR2 SVGAGI. CDR3 DNA sequence: TGTGCCAGTAGGGCGGGGGGCGGTACAGATACGCAGTATTTT. Encoded protein: CASRAGGGTDTQYF.

CDR3 loop: CASSFSGGIEQFF. The CDR3 coding sequence is TGTGCCAGCAGCTTTAGCGGGGGGATTGAGCAGTTCTTC. V and J are TRBV7-3 and TRBJ2-1; TRBD2 agrees at 10 bases. The CDR3 is 13 amino acids. The J segment lost 9 bases and the V segment lost 3 bases, leaving 2 bases of the junction unmatched. Germline CDR1 and CDR2: SGHTA and FQGTGA.

The genes are TRBV30 and TRBJ1-2; D perhaps matches TRBD1 (5 bases). The length of the CDR3 is 11 residues. Germline V CDR1 and CDR2: GTSNPN, SVGIG (reference sequence). The V gene lost 2 bases and the J gene lost 8 bases, with 9 bases spanning the gap. CDR3 DNA: TGTGCCTGGAGTCATCGGGGGGGCTACACCTTC. This sequence encodes CAWSHRGGYTF.

The V and J genes are TRBV28 and TRBJ1-2; 8 bases map to TRBD1. Per germline, CDR1 MDHEN and CDR2 SYDVKM. V shed 5 bases and J 4 bases; nucleotides not matched to a gene: 3. The CDR3 is 13 amino acids. The CDR3 region is CASSITGGYGYTF. For the CDR3, the DNA is TGTGCCAGCAGTATCACAGGGGGCTATGGCTACACCTTC.

Of note for this clone: An end of the junction does not agree with germline; a read error may underlie this. For the CDR3, the DNA is TGTGCCAGCAGCTTGGGAGGAACTAATGAAAAACTGTTTTTT. Translation: CASSLGGTNEKLFF. The J gene is TRBJ1-4, the V gene TRBV5-1; D is unclear. The CDR3 length is 14 residues. Germline V CDR1 and CDR2: SGHRS, YFSETQ. Full variable domain (missing parts from reference TRBV5-1 and TRBJ1-4): KAGVTQTPRYLIKTRGQQVTLSCSPISGHRSVSWYQQTPGQGLQFLFEYFSETQRNKGNFPGRFSGRQFSNSRSEMNVSTLELGDSALYLCASSLGGTNEKLFFGSGTQLSVL.

For this clone: At one end, the junction sequence differs from germline, possibly due to a read error. The CDR3 region is CATSAGTVLFF. The DNA for the CDR3 is TGTGCCACAAGTGCCGGGACAGTTTTATTCTTC. The chain couples TRBV24-1 to TRBJ2-1; 7 bases match TRBD1. The CDR3 sequence is 11 residues long. The germline V gene has CDR1 KGHDR and CDR2 SFDVKD.

As to this clone: The junction departs from the called germline gene at one end, perhaps through a read error. The CDR3 here is CASSLATGNMNTEAFF. DNA of the CDR3: TGTGCCAGCAGCTTGGCGACAGGGAATATGAACACTGAAGCTTTCTTT. The chain employs TRBV5-1 and TRBJ1-1, with 7 bases that match TRBD1. Germline values: CDR1 SGHRS, CDR2 YFSETQ. CDR3 length: 16 residues.

This clone showed up just once. This chain uses TRBV7-8 with TRBJ1-4, with 9 nucleotides matching TRBD1. The ends lost 5 bases at V and 1 base at J; junction bases unmatched: 11. The CDR3 sequence is 18 residues long. CDR1 is SGHVS, CDR2 FQNEAQ, per germline. CDR3 in DNA: TGTGCCAGCAGCACTTACAGGGGGCGGCTTCGAACTAATGAAAAACTGTTTTTT. This encodes CASSTYRGRLRTNEKLFF.

Concerning this clone: A junction end diverges from the germline sequence, so it may reflect a read error. The rearrangement joins TRBV5-1 to TRBJ2-2, with a tentative D call TRBD2 (7 bases). This CDR3 contains 14 residues. Germline assignment: CDR1 SGHRS and CDR2 YFSETQ. The CDR3 DNA reads as TGTGCCAGTGGGGGGGCCGCGAGCCTCGGGGAGCTGTTTTTT. Its protein product is CASGGAASLGELFF.

This chain links TRBV2 with TRBJ2-5; 10 bases agree with TRBD2. From germline, CDR1 is SNHLY and CDR2 FYNNEI. CDR3 length: 18 amino acids. V gave up 2 bases and J gave up 5 bases; unmatched junction bases: 14. CDR3 protein: CASSEWAGSGGWQETQYF. DNA of the CDR3: TGTGCCAGCAGTGAATGGGCGGGTAGCGGGGGGTGGCAGGAGACCCAGTACTTC.

The rearrangement joins TRBV6-5 to TRBJ2-2; tentative D call: TRBD2 (5 bases). V shed 4 bases and J shed 5 bases, with 5 bases lying between them. CDR3 length: 12 amino acids. Germline V gene sequence: CDR1 MNHEY, CDR2 SVGAGI. The DNA for the CDR3 is TGTGCCAGCAGTTGGAGGACCGGGGAGCTGTTTTTT. This gives the protein CASSWRTGELFF.

The V gene is TRBV19, the J gene TRBJ1-5; 9 positions match TRBD1. Trimming at V came to 5 bases and at J to 6 bases, leaving 8 bases not matched to a gene. Germline CDR1 reads LNHDA; CDR2 reads SQIVND (reference sequence). The CDR3 sequence is 15 residues long. The CDR3 sequence is CASSGRQGVGQPQHF. As DNA, the CDR3 is TGTGCCAGTAGTGGGAGACAGGGGGTGGGTCAGCCCCAGCATTTT.

This chain joins TRBV2 and TRBJ1-2; D uncertain. With 2 bases removed from V and 4 bases from J, the gap between germline ends came to 8 bases. Germline V CDR1 and CDR2: SNHLY, FYNNEI. This CDR3 spans 13 amino acids. The CDR3 DNA is TGTGCCAGCAGTGAACAGTCGGGCTATGGCTACACCTTC. It encodes CASSEQSGYGYTF.

The chain uses TRBV3-1 (or the pseudogene TRBV3-2) and TRBJ2-5; 14 nucleotides match TRBD2. CDR1 and CDR2 from the germline V gene are LGHDT and YNNKEL (reference sequence). Losses at the gene ends were 4 bases for V and 7 bases for J; bases not matched to a gene: 5. The CDR3 is 15 amino acids. The CDR3 DNA follows: TGTGCCAGCAGCCTACTCGGACTAGCGGGGGGGACCCAGTACTTC. As protein: CASSLLGLAGGTQYF.

The CDR3 nucleotides read TGTGCCAGCAGCCAAGCCACCAGGGGATCACCCCTCCACTTT. The encoded protein is CASSQATRGSPLHF. J is TRBJ1-6 and V is TRBV14, with D maybe TRBD1 (6 bases). V dropped 1 base and J dropped 10 bases, with 11 bases sitting between them. This CDR3 is 14 amino acids long. The germline CDR1 and CDR2 sequences are SGHDN and FVKESK.

V is TRBV19 and J is TRBJ1-4, with TRBD1 as a possible D gene (5 bases). The CDR3 consists of 12 residues. Trimming stripped 6 bases from V and 7 bases from J, with 9 bases between. Germline-derived CDR1 and CDR2 are LNHDA and SQIVND (reference sequence). The CDR3 region is CASRYRSEKLFF. The CDR3 DNA follows: TGTGCCAGTAGATACAGGAGTGAAAAACTGTTTTTT.

The V gene is TRBV4-1, the J gene TRBJ2-1; D is perhaps TRBD2 (5 bases). Germline V gives CDR1 MGHRA, CDR2 YSYEKL. Trimming pared 5 bases from V and 7 bases from J, leaving 18 bases between. The CDR3 extends over 15 amino acids. The CDR3 DNA follows: TGCGCCAGCAGCTCAGGACTGACCCTAGATAATGAGCAGTTCTTC. Translation: CASSSGLTLDNEQFF.

J is TRBJ2-1 and V is TRBV27, with D possibly TRBD1 on 6 matching bases. Trimming took 6 bases from V and 3 from J, leaving 12 bases between them. CDR3 length: 14 amino acids. Germline V gene data show CDR1 as MNHEY and CDR2 as SMNVEV (reference sequence). CDR3: CASRQQGHYNEQFF. The DNA of the CDR3 is TGTGCCAGCAGACAACAGGGCCACTACAATGAGCAGTTCTTC.

V usage is TRBV28 and J usage is TRBJ2-4, with TRBD1 as a possible D gene (5 bases). In germline, CDR1 is MDHEN, CDR2 SYDVKM. V lost 3 bases, J lost 0 bases, and 6 bases lay in between. The CDR3 has 14 amino acids. CDR3 DNA: TGTGCCAGCAGTTTGCAGGGAGCCAAAAACATTCAGTACTTC. Encoded protein: CASSLQGAKNIQYF.

The J gene is TRBJ1-4, the V gene TRBV2, with TRBD1 identical over 7 bases. The germline V gene encodes CDR1 SNHLY and CDR2 FYNNEI. V shed 1 base and J 8 bases; nucleotides not matched to a gene: 7. This CDR3 is built from 15 residues. The CDR3 loop is CASSEGRQGYEKLFF. CDR3 coding DNA: TGTGCCAGCAGTGAAGGTCGACAGGGATACGAAAAACTGTTTTTT.

The chain combines TRBV5-1 with TRBJ1-1; D uncertain. CDR1 is SGHRS, CDR2 YFSETQ, per germline. This CDR3 contains 15 residues. Trimming took 4 bases from V and 2 from J, leaving 15 bases between them. CDR3 sequence reads: CASSQSAGYNTEAFF. The CDR3 DNA is TGCGCCAGCAGCCAGAGTGCGGGGTATAACACTGAAGCTTTCTTT.

This chain joins TRBV3-1 (or the pseudogene TRBV3-2) and TRBJ2-1, with 8 bases that match TRBD2. V lost 2 bases and J lost 2; bases outside the gene matches: 8. The CDR3 runs 17 residues. The germline CDR1 and CDR2 sequences are LGHDT and YNNKEL (reference sequence). CDR3 nucleotide sequence: TGTGCCAGCAGCCAAACCACGGGGGGGGGTGCCTACAATGAGCAGTTCTTC. This translates into CASSQTTGGGAYNEQFF.

In DNA form, the CDR3 reads TGTGCCAGCAGCCGCAGTGGGGGACAGATCTATAATTCACCCCTCCACTTT. It specifies CASSRSGGQIYNSPLHF. The genes are TRBV5-5 and TRBJ1-6; the match to TRBD1 covers 7 bases. Trimming took 4 bases from V and 3 from J; bases not matched to a gene: 10. The germline gives CDR1 SGHKS, CDR2 YYEKEE (reference sequence). The CDR3 is made up of 17 amino acids.

This clone is a singleton in its sample. The V and J genes are TRBV6-5 and TRBJ1-1; 11 bases agree with TRBD1. V trimming: 7 bases; J trimming: 4 bases; junction bases outside the gene matches: 8. The CDR3 loop spans 15 amino acids. Germline assignment: CDR1 MNHEY and CDR2 SVGAGI. The CDR3 DNA sequence: TGTGCCAGCACCTCTCGGACAGGGGGCTTCACTGAAGCTTTCTTT. It yields the protein CASTSRTGGFTEAFF.

The CDR3 DNA follows: TGTGCCAGCAGCTTAGGCAGGGCAAGTGGAGAAAAACTGTTTTTT. This sequence encodes CASSLGRASGEKLFF. V is TRBV7-9 and J is TRBJ1-4; TRBD1 might be the D (5 bases). There are 15 residues in the CDR3. V was cut by 1 base and J by 8 bases, with 14 bases left in between. Germline CDR1 is SEHNR and CDR2 is FQNEAQ (reference sequence).

Of note for this clone: The junction and the germline gene differ at one end; a read error may be behind it. In nucleotides, the CDR3 is TGTGCCAGCAGCTTACAGGGACACTCCTACAATGAGCAGTTCTTC. This codes for CASSLQGHSYNEQFF. The chain uses TRBV5-1 and TRBJ2-1; TRBD1 might be the D (6 bases). Germline V gene sequence: CDR1 SGHRS, CDR2 YFSETQ. The CDR3 extends over 15 amino acids. Together with reference TRBV5-1 and TRBJ2-1, the CDR3 gives the full variable domain: KAGVTQTPRYLIKTRGQQVTLSCSPISGHRSVSWYQQTPGQGLQFLFEYFSETQRNKGNFPGRFSGRQFSNSRSEMNVSTLELGDSALYLCASSLQGHSYNEQFFGPGTRLTVL.

This chain links TRBV3-1 (or the pseudogene TRBV3-2) with TRBJ2-7, with 7 positions matching TRBD2. This CDR3 spans 16 amino acids. Germline lookup yields CDR1 LGHDT and CDR2 YNNKEL (reference sequence). The V segment lost 1 base and the J segment 4 bases; nucleotides outside the gene matches: 10. CDR3 DNA sequence: TGTGCCAGCAGCCAAGGGGGAGGGCGGGTTAAGTACGAGCAGTACTTC. Amino acid sequence: CASSQGGGRVKYEQYF.